The 20 T cell receptor beta chains in this list originate from one sample, sequenced in a study of blood T cell repertoires in COVID-19. The table came from immunoSEQ multiplex PCR; TCRdb's copy has only in-frame clones and leaves some out. The table has about 380,000 clones, roughly 85% seen once; the top ten hold under 4%. Material: peripheral blood. These receptors were collected from a woman aged 18-29 years with acute or convalescent COVID-19.

This sequence joins TRBV5-5 and TRBJ2-3; the match to TRBD2 covers 8 bases. CDR3 size: 14 residues. Looked up from germline, CDR1 is SGHKS and CDR2 is YYEKEE (reference sequence). V was pared by 1 base and J by 4 bases, with 2 bases of the junction left unmatched. DNA of the CDR3: TGTGCCAGCAGCTTGCCCGGGAGGGCAGATACGCAGTATTTT. This sequence encodes CASSLPGRADTQYF.

This sequence joins TRBV7-9 and TRBJ2-3, with no clear D. There are 14 residues in the CDR3. The germline V gene has CDR1 SEHNR and CDR2 FQNEAQ (reference sequence). Trimming removed 1 base at V and 2 bases at J, with 7 bases between. The CDR3 sequence: CASSLERYTDTQYF. Written as DNA, the CDR3 is TGTGCCAGCAGCTTAGAACGGTACACAGATACGCAGTATTTT.

This chain links TRBV2 with TRBJ2-2; 7 bases are a match to TRBD1. Germline V gene data show CDR1 as SNHLY and CDR2 as FYNNEI. Germline trimming cut 5 bases from V and 5 bases from J; bases unmatched to any gene: 5. This CDR3 is built from 14 residues. The CDR3 region has the DNA TGTGCCAGCAGTCCGACAGGGCTAACCGGGGAGCTGTTTTTT. Translating gives CASSPTGLTGELFF.

This clone has only a few counts. The chain is built from TRBV2 and TRBJ1-2; 7 bases fit TRBD1. The CDR3 spans 14 residues. From germline, CDR1 is SNHLY and CDR2 FYNNEI. The trim removed 5 bases at V and 4 bases at J, leaving 7 bases unmatched. The CDR3 sequence: CASSFYEGAYGYTF. CDR3 nucleotides: TGTGCCAGCAGTTTTTATGAGGGGGCCTATGGCTACACCTTC.

This clone has more than one count but fewer than ten. The CDR3 loop reads CASSLVAGPNQPQHF. CDR3 nucleotides: TGCGCCAGCAGCTTGGTAGCGGGACCGAATCAGCCCCAGCATTTT. This sequence joins TRBV5-1 and TRBJ1-5; D is possibly TRBD1 (5 bases). V was clipped by 0 bases and J by 4 bases, with 11 bases between them. CDR1 and CDR2 from the germline V gene are SGHRS and YFSETQ. The CDR3 runs 15 residues.

The chain recombines TRBV4-2 with TRBJ2-1; D is possibly TRBD2 (5 bases). Trimming cost V 4 bases and J 1 base, with 20 bases left between them. The CDR3 has 18 residues. Germline V gene data show CDR1 as LGHNA and CDR2 as YNFKEQ. DNA of the CDR3: TGTGCCAGCAGCCTAATCGATCTAGGAGGTGCATCCTACAATGAGCAGTTCTTC. It translates to CASSLIDLGGASYNEQFF.

The chain uses TRBV6-5 and TRBJ1-5; no reliable D call. The CDR3 covers 14 residues. V shed 4 bases and J shed 2 bases, with 9 bases lying between them. CDR1 is MNHEY, CDR2 SVGAGI, per germline. The CDR3 loop is CASSWRAGNQPQHF. The CDR3 DNA reads TGTGCCAGCAGTTGGAGGGCGGGCAATCAGCCCCAGCATTTT.

The chain has TRBV7-9 and TRBJ2-3; unclear D gene. This CDR3 spans 15 amino acids. Trimming cost V 3 bases and J 0 bases, with 10 bases left between them. CDR1 and CDR2 from the germline V gene are SEHNR and FQNEAQ (reference sequence). The CDR3 DNA is TGTGCCAGCAGCTTGTTGGTGACTAGCACAGATACGCAGTATTTT. Protein product: CASSLLVTSTDTQYF.

The gene calls are TRBV10-3 and TRBJ1-2; 9 bases agree with TRBD1. Germline V gene data show CDR1 as ENHRY and CDR2 as SYGVKD. V trimming: 0 bases; J trimming: 8 bases; junction bases outside the gene matches: 4. The CDR3 has 14 amino acids. DNA of the CDR3: TGTGCCATCAGTGAGTCTACAGGGGGCGAGGGCTACACCTTC. This codes for CAISESTGGEGYTF.

This clone appeared a few times. The chain recombines TRBV28 with TRBJ1-5; the match to TRBD1 covers 9 bases. J gave up 1 base and V 6 bases, and 4 bases lay outside the gene matches. The germline V gene has CDR1 MDHEN and CDR2 SYDVKM. The CDR3 totals 15 residues. As DNA, the CDR3 is TGTGCCAGCAGACAGGGGGCGGAGAGCAATCAGCCCCAGCATTTT. Translation: CASRQGAESNQPQHF.

This chain uses TRBV3-1 (or the pseudogene TRBV3-2) with TRBJ1-2; no clear D. V was shortened by 3 bases and J by 0 bases, with 8 bases between the two germline ends. Looked up from germline, CDR1 is LGHDT and CDR2 is YNNKEL (reference sequence). This CDR3 region has 14 residues. CDR3 bases: TGTGCCAGCAGCCATCGCCCTACTAACTATGGCTACACCTTC. Its translation: CASSHRPTNYGYTF.

The V gene is TRBV11-2, the J gene TRBJ2-3; D possibly corresponds to TRBD2 (5 bases). This CDR3 comprises 16 residues. Germline lookup yields CDR1 SGHAT and CDR2 FQNNGV. Trimming cost V 4 bases and J 5 bases, with 19 bases left between them. CDR3 DNA: TGTGCCAGCAGCTCTAGCTCGGTGGGCAGTGGAGATACGCAGTATTTT. Its protein is CASSSSSVGSGDTQYF.

V and J are TRBV5-1 and TRBJ1-1; D ambiguous. Germline V CDR1 and CDR2: SGHRS, YFSETQ. Trimming removed 4 bases at V and 10 bases at J, with 11 bases between. The CDR3 has 11 amino acids. The CDR3 loop reads CASSPGLGAFF. The CDR3 DNA follows: TGCGCCAGCAGCCCGGGTCTTGGAGCTTTCTTT.

The chain recombines TRBV28 with TRBJ1-1; 7 nucleotides agree with TRBD1. The CDR3 extends over 13 amino acids. The trim removed 5 bases at V and 6 bases at J, leaving 6 bases unmatched. CDR1 and CDR2 from the germline V gene are MDHEN and SYDVKM. In DNA, the CDR3 is TGTGCCAGCAGTAGCACAGGGGCATCTGAAGCTTTCTTT. Residues: CASSSTGASEAFF.

This chain joins TRBV29-1 and TRBJ2-7; 8 nucleotides align to TRBD2. After removal of 5 bases from V and 3 bases from J, the junction contained 9 bases not matched to a gene. The CDR3 has 14 residues. The germline CDR1 and CDR2 sequences are SQVTM and ANQGSEA. CDR3 DNA: TGCAGCGTTCATGGCGGGGGGCTCGGCTACGAGCAGTACTTC. Residues: CSVHGGGLGYEQYF.

This clone was found once. CDR3 sequence reads: CASSIPGAQQQYF. Here the CDR3 DNA reads TGTGCCAGTAGTATACCAGGGGCCCAGCAGCAGTACTTC. J is TRBJ2-7 and V is TRBV19, with a tentative D call TRBD1 (6 bases). CDR1 and CDR2 (germline): LNHDA, SQIVND (reference sequence). CDR3 length: 13 amino acids. V was clipped by 2 bases and J by 8 bases, with 13 bases between them.

The gene calls are TRBV7-2 and TRBJ2-1; perhaps TRBD2 as D (5 bases). Germline CDR1 SGHTA, CDR2 FQGNSA. The CDR3 extends over 13 amino acids. The V end was cut by 2 bases, the J end by 7 bases, with 9 bases between. Here the CDR3 reads CASSLISGNEQFF. The CDR3 nucleotides are TGTGCCAGCAGCTTAATCTCGGGGAATGAGCAGTTCTTC. Using reference TRBV7-2 and TRBJ2-1 for the parts outside the CDR3, the full variable domain is GAGVSQSPSNKVTEKGKDVELRCDPISGHTALYWYRQSLGQGLEFLIYFQGNSAPDKSGLPSDRFSAERTGGSVSTLTIQRTQQEDSAVYLCASSLISGNEQFFGPGTRLTVL.

Concerning this clone: This CDR3 is also generated by other DNA sequences in the sample. This sequence joins TRBV2 and TRBJ2-7, with a possible D match to TRBD1 (5 bases). The CDR3 covers 14 residues. From germline, CDR1 is SNHLY and CDR2 FYNNEI. The V and J ends lost 2 bases and 2 bases respectively, with 10 bases between them. CDR3 in DNA: TGTGCCAGCAGTGAACAGGGCAGTACCTACGAGCAGTACTTC. Translating it yields CASSEQGSTYEQYF.

The rearrangement links TRBV24-1 to TRBJ2-3; a weak D match, TRBD2 (5 bases). The CDR3 length is 16 residues. Germline CDR1 is KGHDR and CDR2 is SFDVKD. Trimming removed 0 bases from V and 2 bases from J, with 11 bases in between. In DNA form, the CDR3 reads TGTGCCACCAGTGATTTGTCGGGAACACCCACAGATACGCAGTATTTT. It encodes CATSDLSGTPTDTQYF.

The table lists this clone with a count of one. The chain carries TRBV11-2 and TRBJ1-2; a possible D gene is TRBD1 (6 bases). V was shortened by 0 bases and J by 6 bases, with 17 bases between the two germline ends. The CDR3 contains 16 residues. Germline V gene sequence: CDR1 SGHAT, CDR2 FQNNGV. CDR3 sequence reads: CASSLDTGSASDGYTF. CDR3 coding DNA: TGTGCCAGCAGCTTAGATACAGGGTCGGCTTCGGATGGCTACACCTTC. The full variable domain, its missing parts supplied by reference TRBV11-2 and TRBJ1-2, is EAGVAQSPRYKIIEKRQSVAFWCNPISGHATLYWYQQILGQGPKLLIQFQNNGVVDDSQLPKDRFSAERLKGVDSTLKIQPAKLEDSAVYLCASSLDTGSASDGYTFGSGTRLTVV.